These 2 T cell receptor beta chains share one sample of origin, sequenced in a study of cytomegalovirus exposure and HLA in healthy donors. Use of 60 Vbeta and 13 Jbeta primers characterized the PCR. TCRdb keeps only in-frame clones here, not all; method: immunoSEQ multiplex PCR. The table has more than 95,000 clones, about 73% seen once. The sequencing sample was made of PBMCs. The receptor set was obtained from a woman aged 45-65 years in good health and CMV-seropositive.

This rearrangement joins TRBV2 to TRBJ1-3; the D is unclear. CDR3 length: 15 residues. Between the trimmed V and J ends, which lost 1 base and 4 bases, there was a span of 11 bases. Looked up from germline, CDR1 is SNHLY and CDR2 is FYNNEI. CDR3 DNA: TGTGCCAGCAGTGAAGAACCGGTCTTCGGAAACACCATATATTTT. This gives the protein CASSEEPVFGNTIYF.

The rearrangement joins TRBV9 to TRBJ1-2, with TRBD1 matching over 9 bases. This CDR3 comprises 13 residues. Per germline, CDR1 SGDLS and CDR2 YYNGEE. V trimming: 2 bases; J trimming: 11 bases; junction bases outside the gene matches: 7. CDR3 coding DNA: TGTGCCAGCAGCGTCTCCGGACAGGGGATATACACCTTC. Encoded protein: CASSVSGQGIYTF.